The 19 T cell receptor beta chains in this list originate from one sample, sequenced in a study of identical twins. MiXCR, run by TCRdb on the 5' RACE reads, gives a single entry per CDR3 protein. The profile shows some 600,000 distinct CDR3 sequences, 7% to 7.5% of them singletons. These data also featured in a second study, about yellow fever vaccine responses in identical twins.

The specimen was PBMCs. The receptor source for this set is a woman younger than 30 in good health.

This chain uses TRBV19 with TRBJ1-1; 9 positions match TRBD1. Germline trimming cut 8 bases from V and 6 bases from J; bases unmatched to any gene: 10. The CDR3 sequence is 14 residues long. CDR1 and CDR2 (germline): LNHDA, SQIVND (reference sequence). The CDR3 DNA sequence: TGTGCCAGTCACCCCAGGGACAGGGTCGCTGAAGCTTTCTTT. Protein product: CASHPRDRVAEAFF.

In this sample, this clonotype turned up a few times. The CDR3 region is CASSPQPSGQFNTEAFF. The DNA for the CDR3 is TGTGCCAGCAGTCCGCAACCCTCGGGACAATTTAACACTGAAGCTTTCTTT. This chain joins TRBV27 and TRBJ1-1, with a weak D call TRBD1 (6 bases). Germline loops: CDR1 MNHEY, CDR2 SMNVEV (reference sequence). The CDR3 runs to 17 residues. Trimming stripped 5 bases from V and 2 bases from J, with 21 bases between.

This clonotype has ten or more counts. The chain uses TRBV5-1 and TRBJ1-4; D not certain. The CDR3 is made up of 14 amino acids. Trimming pared 4 bases from V and 7 bases from J, leaving 14 bases between. The germline V gene encodes CDR1 SGHRS and CDR2 YFSETQ. CDR3 sequence (DNA): TGCGCCAGCAGCCTGACCCCTTGGAGTGAAAAACTGTTTTTT. It yields the protein CASSLTPWSEKLFF. The variable domain in full, completed from reference TRBV5-1 and TRBJ1-4, reads KAGVTQTPRYLIKTRGQQVTLSCSPISGHRSVSWYQQTPGQGLQFLFEYFSETQRNKGNFPGRFSGRQFSNSRSEMNVSTLELGDSALYLCASSLTPWSEKLFFGSGTQLSVL.

This clonotype was picked up many times. The V and J genes are TRBV15 and TRBJ2-2; TRBD1 aligns across 9 bases. V lost 4 bases and J lost 5; bases outside the gene matches: 5. The CDR3 covers 15 residues. From germline, CDR1 is LNHNV and CDR2 YYDKDF (reference sequence). The DNA for the CDR3 is TGTGCCACCAGCACCGGGACAGGGTTTACCGGGGAGCTGTTTTTT. Translating gives CATSTGTGFTGELFF.

This clonotype was counted between two and nine times. The CDR3 loop is CASSYFGGHGYTF. The DNA of the CDR3 is TGTGCCAGCAGTTACTTCGGGGGGCATGGCTACACCTTC. The chain employs TRBV6-2 or TRBV6-3 and TRBJ1-2; a possible D gene is TRBD1 (6 bases). Trimming removed 1 base at V and 6 bases at J, with 9 bases between. Per the germline V gene, CDR1 is MNHEY and CDR2 is SVGEGT. This CDR3 has 13 amino acids.

This clonotype was counted between two and nine times. This rearrangement joins TRBV6-2 or TRBV6-3 to TRBJ2-2; the D gene is possibly TRBD1 (5 bases). Trimming removed 7 bases at V and 4 bases at J, with 19 bases between. Germline V gives CDR1 MNHEY, CDR2 SVGEGT. CDR3 length: 16 residues. CDR3 in DNA: TGTGCCAGCACCGCCGACAGTCAAAATCCCACCGGGGAGCTGTTTTTT. Translating gives CASTADSQNPTGELFF.

The chain joins TRBV14 to TRBJ2-2, with TRBD2 as a possible D gene (5 bases). Trimming removed 1 base at V and 6 bases at J, with 9 bases between. The length of the CDR3 is 14 residues. Looked up from germline, CDR1 is SGHDN and CDR2 is FVKESK. The CDR3 DNA follows: TGTGCCAGCAGCCAAGTCCGGGGTGCCGGGGAGCTGTTTTTT. It translates to CASSQVRGAGELFF.

In this sample, this clonotype turned up a few times. This chain joins TRBV6-6 and TRBJ2-7; D may correspond to TRBD1 or TRBD2 (5 bases each). Trimming removed 10 bases at V and 5 bases at J, with 12 bases between. The CDR3 sequence is 11 residues long. Germline CDR1 MNHNY, CDR2 SVGAGI (reference sequence). DNA for the CDR3: TGTGCCACGGAACAGGAGGACGAGCAGTACTTC. Encoded protein: CATEQEDEQYF.

This clonotype was picked up a small number of times. V is TRBV2 and J is TRBJ2-7; a possible D gene is TRBD2 (6 bases). Germline V gene sequence: CDR1 SNHLY, CDR2 FYNNEI. Trimming removed 3 bases from V and 3 bases from J, with 15 bases in between. The CDR3 consists of 15 residues. The CDR3 sequence is CASSDSGGRLYEQYV. CDR3 in DNA: TGTGCCAGCAGTGATTCCGGGGGAAGACTCTACGAGCAGTACGTC.

The chain uses TRBV6-5 and TRBJ1-2, with a tentative D call TRBD1 (6 bases). V shed 4 bases and J shed 0 bases, with 12 bases lying between them. The CDR3 has 15 amino acids. Germline assignment: CDR1 MNHEY and CDR2 SVGAGI. The DNA of the CDR3 is TGTGCCAGCAGTTTACCGACAGGTTCTAACTATGGCTACACCTTC. Translated: CASSLPTGSNYGYTF.

This clonotype was counted a few times. The rearrangement joins TRBV9 to TRBJ2-5; D is possibly TRBD1 or TRBD2 (6 bases each). Germline V lookup: CDR1 SGDLS, CDR2 YYNGEE. The V end lost 3 bases, the J end lost 4 bases, and 13 bases lay between the germline ends. This CDR3 comprises 14 residues. The CDR3 protein is CASSGPGEVETQYF. The CDR3 DNA is TGTGCCAGCAGCGGACCAGGGGAGGTAGAGACCCAGTACTTC.

Details on this clonotype: The junction departs from the called germline gene at one end, perhaps through a read error. The genes are TRBV27 and TRBJ2-1; perhaps TRBD1 as D (6 bases). Germline values: CDR1 MNHEY, CDR2 SMNVEV (reference sequence). This CDR3 has 16 amino acids. The CDR3, as DNA: TGTGCCAGCAGTATATCGGGCGTGGGGGCTTACAATGAGCAGTTCTTC. Translation gives CASSISGVGAYNEQFF.

This clonotype appeared a few times. The chain joins TRBV28 to TRBJ2-2; D is ambiguous. Between the trimmed V and J ends, which lost 3 bases and 2 bases, there was a span of 13 bases. The CDR3 consists of 16 residues. Germline-derived CDR1 and CDR2 are MDHEN and SYDVKM. CDR3 amino acids: CASSFERNLNTGELFF. CDR3 nucleotide sequence: TGTGCCAGCAGTTTTGAGAGGAACCTCAACACCGGGGAGCTGTTTTTT.

This clonotype was seen a handful of times. This chain joins TRBV6-1 and TRBJ2-2; 8 nucleotides align to TRBD1. Unmatched junction bases numbered 7, after V lost 6 bases and J lost 4 bases. Germline-derived CDR1 and CDR2 are MNHNS and SASEGT. CDR3 size: 15 residues. CDR3 amino acids: CASSRQGSGTGELFF. CDR3 nucleotide sequence: TGTGCCAGCAGCCGACAGGGGTCCGGCACCGGGGAGCTGTTTTTT.

V is TRBV27 and J is TRBJ2-3; TRBD2 is a possible D gene (5 bases). CDR1 and CDR2 (germline): MNHEY, SMNVEV (reference sequence). The V end was cut by 1 base, the J end by 4 bases, with 12 bases between. This CDR3 comprises 15 residues. This CDR3 is CASSLYVGRADTQYF. The CDR3 DNA reads as TGTGCCAGCAGTTTATACGTAGGGCGGGCAGATACGCAGTATTTT.

Ten or more counts support this clonotype. The chain is built from TRBV15 and TRBJ2-5, with a tentative D call TRBD1 (6 bases). V was cut by 4 bases and J by 5 bases, with 23 bases left in between. In germline, CDR1 is LNHNV, CDR2 YYDKDF (reference sequence). The CDR3 length is 17 residues. Written as DNA, the CDR3 is TGTGCCACCAGCACAAGTTCGGACAGTGGGAGCCGGGAGACCCAGTACTTC. Translated, it gives CATSTSSDSGSRETQYF.

This clonotype turned up a few times. The chain joins TRBV14 to TRBJ2-7; 10 nucleotides match TRBD2. The J segment lost 4 bases and the V segment lost 5 bases, leaving 5 bases of the junction unmatched. Germline V CDR1 and CDR2: SGHDN, FVKESK. This CDR3 is built from 14 residues. Here the CDR3 DNA reads TGTGCCAGCAGCTCAAGCGGGAGGGTGTACGAGCAGTACTTC. Its translation is CASSSSGRVYEQYF.

J is TRBJ2-4 and V is TRBV6-5, with 10 bases identical to TRBD2. The CDR3 has 18 residues. V was pared by 4 bases and J by 1 base, with 10 bases of the junction left unmatched. The germline CDR1 and CDR2 sequences are MNHEY and SVGAGI. As DNA, the CDR3 is TGTGCCAGCAGTTCTGGACTAGCGGAAACCCTGGCCAAAAACATTCAGTACTTC. Translation: CASSSGLAETLAKNIQYF.

This clonotype has a count of ten or more. The V call is TRBV29-1, the J call TRBJ2-1; the D gene is possibly TRBD2 (7 bases). CDR1 is SQVTM and CDR2 is ANQGSEA in the germline V gene. V shed 3 bases and J shed 4 bases, with 22 bases lying between them. This CDR3 region has 17 residues. CDR3 residues: CSVDARGLAVRYNEQFF. DNA of the CDR3: TGCAGCGTTGACGCCAGGGGCCTAGCGGTGAGGTACAATGAGCAGTTCTTC.